The T cell receptor beta chain under discussion was sequenced for a study of blood T cells in healthy people across ages. Study observations and caveats: While age rose, TCR beta diversity per million T cells dropped in a roughly linear way.

Through a sample-barcoded 5' primer and a J-beta primer mix, a second PCR was run for roughly 6 to 12 cycles. From the 5' RACE reads, TCRdb called clonotypes with MiXCR, one entry per CDR3 protein. The sample holds about 1,400,000 distinct CDR3 sequences, around 55% seen once. This CDR3 comprises 15 residues. Per germline, CDR1 MNHEY and CDR2 SVGAGI. Healthy Caucasian individuals from Russia aged about 6 to 95 were enrolled as donors. About this clonotype: As yet, its antigen is unknown.

Source material: blood. This receptor was taken from a man between 18 and 29 years old in good health. The V and J genes are TRBV6-5 and TRBJ2-4, with TRBD1 matching 9 bases. The DNA matches TRBJ2-7 better at its end, which makes the J call doubtful. The DNA of the CDR3 is TGTGCCAGCAGTTGGGACAGGGCACTTCCCTACGAGCAGTACTTC. This codes for CASSWDRALPYEQYF.